The 17 T cell receptor beta chains presented below share a single source sample, sequenced in a study of PD-L1 blockade in urothelial cancer. Data came from immunoSEQ multiplex PCR; TCRdb stores just in-frame clones and leaves some out. The sample gives some 51,000 clones, about 88% of which show up once; 2% to 3% is in the top ten. The sample's time point: peripheral blood 6 weeks after treatment start. Sequencing used PBMCs, obtained around atezolizumab (anti-PD-L1) treatment. These receptors all come from a man in his 60s with urothelial cancer.

V usage is TRBV30 and J usage is TRBJ2-7; possibly TRBD2 for D (6 bases). Germline V gene lookup returns CDR1 GTSNPN and CDR2 SVGIG (reference sequence). The CDR3 loop spans 13 amino acids. Deletions cut 3 bases from V and 6 bases from J, with 15 bases between. DNA for the CDR3: TGTGCCTGGAGCCAAACCCCTAGCGTCGAGCAGTACTTC. The encoded protein is CAWSQTPSVEQYF.

This sequence joins TRBV6-4 and TRBJ2-2; 9 bases align to TRBD1. Germline V lookup: CDR1 MRHNA, CDR2 SNTAGT. V was clipped by 3 bases and J by 4 bases; unmatched bases: 9. The CDR3 spans 17 residues. CDR3 nucleotide sequence: TGTGCCAGCAGTGAACAGGGGGCGCTGGGGGTCACCGGGGAGCTGTTTTTT. This codes for CASSEQGALGVTGELFF.

The CDR3 reads CASSTYRKGYTF. The CDR3 bases are TGTGCCAGTAGTACGTACAGAAAGGGCTACACCTTC. The chain uses TRBV19 and TRBJ1-2; D gene uncertain. Deletions cut 4 bases from V and 8 bases from J, with 11 bases between. This CDR3 comprises 12 residues. Looked up from germline, CDR1 is LNHDA and CDR2 is SQIVND (reference sequence).

The J gene is TRBJ1-5, the V gene TRBV28; 10 bases are a match to TRBD1. Trimming removed 2 bases from V and 6 bases from J; junction bases left unmatched: 4. The CDR3 runs 15 residues. Looked up from germline, CDR1 is MDHEN and CDR2 is SYDVKM. Here the CDR3 DNA reads TGTGCCAGCAGTTTACCGACAGGGGGCCTTCAGCCCCAGCATTTT. Its protein product is CASSLPTGGLQPQHF.

The chain employs TRBV30 and TRBJ2-7; D is unclear. This CDR3 contains 11 residues. Trimming cost V 0 bases and J 3 bases, with 3 bases left between them. Germline CDR1 GTSNPN, CDR2 SVGIG (reference sequence). CDR3 region: CAWSVSYEQYF. The CDR3 nucleotides read TGTGCCTGGAGTGTTAGCTACGAGCAGTACTTC.

The J gene is TRBJ1-1, the V gene TRBV6-6; 9 bases are shared with TRBD1. The germline V gene encodes CDR1 MNHNY and CDR2 SVGAGI (reference sequence). V lost 5 bases to trimming and J lost 4 bases; unmatched junction nucleotides: 2. The CDR3 runs to 13 residues. The CDR3 region has the DNA TGTGCCAGCAGTAGACAGGGGGGCACTGAAGCTTTCTTT. This codes for CASSRQGGTEAFF.

The chain employs TRBV4-3 and TRBJ1-1; TRBD1 matches at 10 bases. Losses at the gene ends were 0 bases for V and 4 bases for J; bases not matched to a gene: 5. Looked up from germline, CDR1 is LGHNA and CDR2 is YSLEER. This CDR3 spans 16 amino acids. CDR3 bases: TGCGCCAGCAGCCAAGAGGTGAGGACAGGGGGCACTGAAGCTTTCTTT. It translates to CASSQEVRTGGTEAFF.

The chain links TRBV7-3 to TRBJ2-3; TRBD2 aligns across 12 bases. The CDR3 spans 16 residues. Trimming cost V 2 bases and J 1 base; bases outside gene matches: 1. Germline assignment: CDR1 SGHTA and CDR2 FQGTGA. The CDR3 DNA follows: TGTGCCAGCAGCTTATGGACTAGCGGGGGCACAGATACGCAGTATTTT. As protein: CASSLWTSGGTDTQYF.

The V and J genes are TRBV7-2 and TRBJ2-2; 10 bases line up with TRBD1. The ends lost 1 base at V and 2 bases at J; junction bases unmatched: 1. The germline CDR1 and CDR2 sequences are SGHTA and FQGNSA. The CDR3 runs to 16 residues. CDR3 region: CASSLVTGGNTGELFF. In nucleotides, the CDR3 is TGTGCCAGCAGCTTAGTGACAGGGGGCAACACCGGGGAGCTGTTTTTT.

The V gene is TRBV11-2, the J gene TRBJ2-2; no firm D call. V lost 4 bases and J lost 5, with 14 bases in between. Per the germline V gene, CDR1 is SGHAT and CDR2 is FQNNGV. CDR3 length equals 15 residues. The chain's CDR3 is CASSSLARMTGELFF. CDR3 coding DNA: TGTGCCAGCAGCTCTTTAGCTAGAATGACCGGGGAGCTGTTTTTT.

As for this clone: Different DNA sequences within this sample yield the same CDR3. The V and J genes are TRBV18 and TRBJ1-2; no clear D. This CDR3 spans 13 amino acids. The germline CDR1 and CDR2 sequences are KGHSH and LQKENI. Trimming removed 1 base from V and 8 bases from J, with 11 bases in between. The CDR3 loop is CASSPQGERGYTF. The CDR3 DNA is TGTGCCAGCTCACCACAGGGAGAAAGGGGCTACACCTTC.

This clone has just one count. The rearrangement uses TRBV7-9 and TRBJ1-4; D unclear. The CDR3 spans 13 residues. CDR1 and CDR2 (germline): SEHNR, FQNEAQ (reference sequence). The V and J ends lost 9 bases and 12 bases respectively, with 20 bases between them. This chain's CDR3 is CASLSSGGGELFF. The CDR3 DNA reads as TGTGCCAGTCTCAGTAGCGGCGGTGGGGAACTGTTTTTT. Combining the CDR3 with reference TRBV7-9 and TRBJ1-4 gives the whole variable domain DTGVSQNPRHKITKRGQNVTFRCDPISEHNRLYWYRQTLGQGPEFLTYFQNEAQLEKSRLLSDRFSAERPKGSFSTLEIQRTEQGDSAMYLCASLSSGGGELFFGSGTQLSVL.

V gene TRBV27 combines with J gene TRBJ1-4, with D unresolved. V lost 11 bases and J 0 bases, leaving 19 bases between the germline ends. Germline lookup yields CDR1 MNHEY and CDR2 SMNVEV (reference sequence). The CDR3 spans 16 residues. The CDR3 loop reads CARSIKPGATNEKLFF. In DNA form, the CDR3 reads TGTGCCCGGTCGATTAAACCGGGAGCAACTAATGAAAAACTGTTTTTT.

This sequence joins TRBV5-1 and TRBJ2-5; D possibly corresponds to TRBD2 (7 bases). Germline V lookup: CDR1 SGHRS, CDR2 YFSETQ. Trimming pared 4 bases from V and 5 bases from J, leaving 15 bases between. The CDR3 contains 14 residues. The CDR3 region is CASSPGGGVETQYF. The CDR3, as DNA: TGCGCCAGCAGCCCTGGGGGGGGCGTCGAGACCCAGTACTTC.

A single count supports this clone. This chain uses TRBV5-1 with TRBJ2-5; D is perhaps TRBD1 (7 bases). The CDR3 has 15 amino acids. CDR1 is SGHRS, CDR2 YFSETQ, per germline. Between the trimmed V and J ends, which lost 0 bases and 5 bases, there was a span of 14 bases. CDR3 in DNA: TGCGCCAGCAGCTTGGCCGGGGCAGGGGGGGAGACCCAGTACTTC. Amino acid sequence: CASSLAGAGGETQYF.

The chain has TRBV7-2 and TRBJ2-2; 13 bases line up with TRBD2. In germline, CDR1 is SGHTA, CDR2 FQGNSA. The J segment lost 4 bases and the V segment lost 5 bases, leaving 1 base of the junction unmatched. CDR3 length: 15 amino acids. CDR3 in amino acids: CASSRTSGSTGELFF. CDR3 sequence (DNA): TGTGCCAGCAGCCGGACTAGCGGGAGCACCGGGGAGCTGTTTTTT.

The rearrangement links TRBV2 to TRBJ2-4; TRBD1 matches at 11 bases. V lost 5 bases to trimming and J lost 6 bases; unmatched junction nucleotides: 3. Germline CDR1 SNHLY, CDR2 FYNNEI. This CDR3 contains 14 residues. The CDR3 loop is CASSTGTGGNIQYF. CDR3 DNA: TGTGCCAGCAGTACCGGGACAGGGGGAAACATTCAGTACTTC. The full variable domain, in which reference TRBV2 and TRBJ2-4 provide the parts outside the CDR3, is EPEVTQTPSHQVTQMGQEVILRCVPISNHLYFYWYRQILGQKVEFLVSFYNNEISEKSEIFDDQFSVERPDGSNFTLKIRSTKLEDSAMYFCASSTGTGGNIQYFGAGTRLSVL.